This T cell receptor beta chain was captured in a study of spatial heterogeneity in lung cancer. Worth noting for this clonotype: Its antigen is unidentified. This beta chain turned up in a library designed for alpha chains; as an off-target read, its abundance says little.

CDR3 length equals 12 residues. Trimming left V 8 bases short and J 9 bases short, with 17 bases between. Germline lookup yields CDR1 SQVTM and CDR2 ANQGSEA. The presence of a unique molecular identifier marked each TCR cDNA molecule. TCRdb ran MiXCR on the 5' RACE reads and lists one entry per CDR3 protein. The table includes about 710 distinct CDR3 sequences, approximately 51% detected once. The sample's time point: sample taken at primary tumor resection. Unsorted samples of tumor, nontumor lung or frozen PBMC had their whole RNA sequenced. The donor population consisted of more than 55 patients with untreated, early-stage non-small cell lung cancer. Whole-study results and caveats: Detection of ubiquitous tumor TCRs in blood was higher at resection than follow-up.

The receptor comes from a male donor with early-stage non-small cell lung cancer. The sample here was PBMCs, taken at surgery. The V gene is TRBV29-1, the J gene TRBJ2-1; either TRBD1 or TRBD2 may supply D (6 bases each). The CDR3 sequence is CSCWRGSGEQFF. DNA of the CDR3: TGCAGCTGCTGGAGGGGGTCGGGTGAGCAGTTCTTC.